The 23 T cell receptor beta chains reported below all come from one sample, sequenced in a study of identical twins. TCRdb re-called the 5' RACE reads with MiXCR, one entry per CDR3 protein. The sample includes around 480,000 distinct CDR3 sequences, 11% to 15% of them seen just once. The same specimen was also included in a second study, on yellow fever vaccine responses in identical twins.

The sequenced sample was CD4+ T cells sorted from blood. All receptors derive from a woman aged 18-29 years in good health.

This rearrangement joins TRBV6-2 or TRBV6-3 to TRBJ1-2; D remains unclear. The length of the CDR3 is 14 residues. V was clipped by 0 bases and J by 2 bases, with 7 bases between them. CDR1 and CDR2 from the germline V gene are MNHEY and SVGEGT. The CDR3 is CASSYSSVNYGYTF. CDR3 nucleotide sequence: TGTGCCAGCAGTTACTCATCGGTGAACTATGGCTACACCTTC.

The chain employs TRBV20-1 and TRBJ2-5; 14 nucleotides line up with TRBD2. CDR1 is DFQATT, CDR2 SNEGSKA, per germline (reference sequence). The CDR3 contains 15 residues. The junction had 5 bases not matched to a gene; V was cut back by 4 bases and J by 4 bases. The CDR3 DNA reads TGCAGTGCTAACCGACTAGCGGGGGGGCCAGAGACCCAGTACTTC. This translates into CSANRLAGGPETQYF.

The chain recombines TRBV6-1 with TRBJ1-4; the match to TRBD1 covers 7 bases. The CDR3 runs 16 residues. Germline loops: CDR1 MNHNS, CDR2 SASEGT. The V segment lost 7 bases and the J segment 7 bases; nucleotides outside the gene matches: 15. The DNA for the CDR3 is TGTGCCAGCACACCCTACAAAGGGGGCGCAGGTGAAAAACTGTTTTTT. This translates into CASTPYKGGAGEKLFF.

This clonotype was found once. The chain couples TRBV5-5 to TRBJ2-1; 8 positions agree with TRBD2. V lost 4 bases to trimming and J lost 6 bases; unmatched junction nucleotides: 12. The germline V gene has CDR1 SGHKS and CDR2 YYEKEE (reference sequence). CDR3 size: 16 residues. The CDR3 reads CASSLLSAGGTNEQFF. The DNA for the CDR3 is TGTGCCAGCAGCCTTCTCTCCGCGGGAGGTACCAATGAGCAGTTCTTC. Drawing the rest from reference TRBV5-5 and TRBJ2-1, the complete variable domain is DAGVTQSPTHLIKTRGQQVTLRCSPISGHKSVSWYQQVLGQGPQFIFQYYEKEERGRGNFPDRFSARQFPNYSSELNVNALLLGDSALYLCASSLLSAGGTNEQFFGPGTRLTVL.

V gene TRBV19 combines with J gene TRBJ2-3; 9 bases match TRBD2. The germline V gene encodes CDR1 LNHDA and CDR2 SQIVND (reference sequence). Unmatched junction bases numbered 5, after V lost 6 bases and J lost 4 bases. The CDR3 spans 14 residues. CDR3 DNA: TGTGCCAGTAGAAGTAGCGGGAGCGCAGATACGCAGTATTTT. This gives the protein CASRSSGSADTQYF. The full variable domain, completed using reference TRBV19 and TRBJ2-3, is DGGITQSPKYLFRKEGQNVTLSCEQNLNHDAMYWYRQDPGQGLRLIYYSQIVNDFQKGDIAEGYSVSREKKESFPLTVTSAQKNPTAFYLCASRSSGSADTQYFGPGTRLTVL.

The sample holds a few counts of this clonotype. V usage is TRBV2 and J usage is TRBJ1-4; the match to TRBD1 covers 7 bases. The CDR3 has 14 amino acids. Germline CDR1 reads SNHLY; CDR2 reads FYNNEI. With 6 bases clipped from V and 6 bases from J, the junction kept 7 bases outside the gene matches. This CDR3 reads CASSSQGRDEKLFF. The CDR3 DNA follows: TGTGCCAGCAGCTCACAGGGGCGAGATGAAAAACTGTTTTTT.

The rearrangement uses TRBV20-1 and TRBJ2-1, with 11 positions matching TRBD2. The ends lost 6 bases at V and 1 base at J; junction bases unmatched: 8. The CDR3 covers 16 residues. The germline V gene has CDR1 DFQATT and CDR2 SNEGSKA (reference sequence). Here the CDR3 DNA reads TGCAGTGCGAGGGGGGCTAGCGGGGGGTCCTACAATGAGCAGTTCTTC. It specifies CSARGASGGSYNEQFF.

This clonotype was detected many times. The rearrangement links TRBV2 to TRBJ2-7; the match to TRBD1 covers 8 bases. The CDR3 has 14 amino acids. CDR1 is SNHLY, CDR2 FYNNEI, per germline. V shed 7 bases, J shed 0 bases, and the junction held 5 bases outside the gene matches. DNA for the CDR3: TGTGCCAGCACGACAGGGGTCAGCTCCTACGAGCAGTACTTC. This sequence encodes CASTTGVSSYEQYF. Using reference TRBV2 and TRBJ2-7 for the parts outside the CDR3, the full variable domain is EPEVTQTPSHQVTQMGQEVILRCVPISNHLYFYWYRQILGQKVEFLVSFYNNEISEKSEIFDDQFSVERPDGSNFTLKIRSTKLEDSAMYFCASTTGVSSYEQYFGPGTRLTVT.

The CDR3, as DNA: TGTGCCATTCTCCAGGGCTCAGATACGCAGTATTTT. The encoded protein is CAILQGSDTQYF. V gene TRBV7-9 combines with J gene TRBJ2-3; TRBD1 is a possible D gene (5 bases). Looked up from germline, CDR1 is SEHNR and CDR2 is FQNEAQ (reference sequence). The CDR3 has 12 residues. Trimming shortened V by 10 bases and J by 4 bases, and 12 bases separated the two germline ends.

This clonotype was observed a handful of times. J is TRBJ1-2 and V is TRBV29-1; weak D call: TRBD1 (5 bases). V was cut by 6 bases and J by 5 bases, with 16 bases left in between. Germline V gene data show CDR1 as SQVTM and CDR2 as ANQGSEA. The CDR3 runs 13 residues. The CDR3 protein is CSVGLQGPYGYTF. DNA of the CDR3: TGCAGCGTCGGCCTTCAGGGCCCGTATGGCTACACCTTC.

This clonotype was observed a few times. This sequence joins TRBV6-2 or TRBV6-3 and TRBJ2-1, with a weak D call TRBD2 (5 bases). There are 12 residues in the CDR3. V was cut by 6 bases and J by 10 bases, with 13 bases left in between. In germline, CDR1 is MNHEY, CDR2 SVGEGT. This chain's CDR3 is CASRSLVWEQFF. Written as DNA, the CDR3 is TGTGCCAGCAGATCACTAGTTTGGGAGCAGTTCTTC.

This clonotype has just a few counts. The genes are TRBV18 and TRBJ2-6; D not certain. Deletions cut 0 bases from V and 3 bases from J, with 6 bases between. The CDR3 consists of 15 residues. CDR1 KGHSH and CDR2 LQKENI come from the germline V gene. CDR3 in amino acids: CASSPPRSGANVLTF. CDR3 coding DNA: TGTGCCAGCTCACCACCAAGGAGTGGGGCCAACGTCCTGACTTTC.

This clonotype showed up just a few times. The chain couples TRBV30 to TRBJ2-7; the match to TRBD1 covers 8 bases. CDR1 and CDR2 (germline): GTSNPN, SVGIG (reference sequence). The CDR3 loop spans 13 amino acids. J was trimmed by 6 bases and V by 5 bases; bases with no gene match: 9. The CDR3 nucleotides are TGTGCCTGGGGGACAGGAGCTACGTTCGAGCAGTACTTC. As protein: CAWGTGATFEQYF.

The CDR3 coding sequence is TGTGCCAGCAGCCAAGATGGCAGGCCCAACCTCTACGAGCAGTACTTC. Amino acid sequence: CASSQDGRPNLYEQYF. The chain couples TRBV3-1 to TRBJ2-7; no reliable D call. The CDR3 extends over 16 amino acids. V shed 0 bases and J shed 3 bases, with 15 bases lying between them. From germline, CDR1 is LGHDT and CDR2 YNNKEL (reference sequence).

This clonotype came up a few times. V gene TRBV6-1 combines with J gene TRBJ2-5; maybe TRBD1 (6 bases). The CDR3 totals 17 residues. Trimming removed 6 bases at V and 1 base at J, with 21 bases between. Per germline, CDR1 MNHNS and CDR2 SASEGT. CDR3 sequence: CASRSLGAGVSQETQYF. DNA of the CDR3: TGTGCCAGCAGGAGCCTCGGGGCAGGGGTTTCCCAAGAGACCCAGTACTTC.

This clonotype was detected many times. This rearrangement joins TRBV7-6 to TRBJ2-2; TRBD1 might be the D (5 bases). The CDR3 length is 14 residues. Germline lookup yields CDR1 SGHVS and CDR2 FNYEAQ. Trimming removed 2 bases from V and 7 bases from J, with 11 bases in between. CDR3 bases: TGTGCCAGCAGCTTATCAGGGTCCAACGGGGAGCTGTTTTTT. Encoded protein: CASSLSGSNGELFF.

This chain connects TRBV9 to TRBJ2-5; TRBD2 might be the D (5 bases). V lost 1 base and J 4 bases, leaving 14 bases between the germline ends. Germline V gives CDR1 SGDLS, CDR2 YYNGEE. This CDR3 contains 15 residues. CDR3 sequence reads: CASSVPGKIGETQYF. The CDR3 DNA reads TGTGCCAGCAGCGTACCCGGGAAGATAGGAGAGACCCAGTACTTC.

This clonotype was observed a few times. The chain uses TRBV29-1 and TRBJ1-5; D gene ambiguous. The CDR3 has 13 residues. Germline V gene data show CDR1 as SQVTM and CDR2 as ANQGSEA. V was pared by 2 bases and J by 9 bases, with 14 bases between. The CDR3 is CSVELAGTPPQHF. The CDR3, as DNA: TGCAGCGTTGAATTGGCGGGAACTCCGCCCCAGCATTTT.

The rearrangement links TRBV7-9 to TRBJ2-6, with unresolved D. The V end was cut by 5 bases, the J end by 0 bases, with 11 bases between. From germline, CDR1 is SEHNR and CDR2 FQNEAQ (reference sequence). The CDR3 contains 16 residues. The CDR3: CASSDPGRSGANVLTF. The DNA for the CDR3 is TGTGCCAGCAGCGATCCCGGGCGCTCTGGGGCCAACGTCCTGACTTTC.

This clonotype was seen more than once but under ten times. The chain has TRBV10-3 and TRBJ2-1, with TRBD2 identical over 8 bases. Germline trimming cut 3 bases from V and 9 bases from J; bases unmatched to any gene: 7. Looked up from germline, CDR1 is ENHRY and CDR2 is SYGVKD. CDR3 length equals 14 residues. CDR3 coding DNA: TGTGCCATCAGTGACGTTAGCGGGATAGGTGAGCAGTTCTTC. Translated, it gives CAISDVSGIGEQFF.

Regarding this clonotype: The limits of the CDR3 on the DNA are not certain, so only TCRdb's listed CDR3 is given. The CDR3 is CASSPADRCAREAGSCFF. The gene calls are TRBV9 and TRBJ2-2; the D call in the table, TRBD1, was not verified against the DNA. The CDR3 spans 18 residues, counting both ends. Germline V gives CDR1 SGDLS, CDR2 YYNGEE.

This clonotype appeared a few times. The rearrangement joins TRBV6-6 to TRBJ2-5; no reliable D call. The germline V and J ends were trimmed by 1 base and 3 bases, with 6 bases remaining between them. This CDR3 is 13 amino acids long. Germline CDR1 MNHNY, CDR2 SVGAGI (reference sequence). As DNA, the CDR3 is TGTGCCAGCAGTTACTTTCAGAAAGAGACCCAGTACTTC. This codes for CASSYFQKETQYF.

The rearrangement joins TRBV4-1 to TRBJ2-3; D might be TRBD2 (6 bases). The germline V gene encodes CDR1 MGHRA and CDR2 YSYEKL. There are 16 residues in the CDR3. V lost 2 bases to trimming and J lost 3 bases, with 15 bases between them. The CDR3 DNA sequence: TGCGCCAGCAGCCAATTCGGAGGGAAAGGGACAGATACGCAGTATTTT. It yields the protein CASSQFGGKGTDTQYF.